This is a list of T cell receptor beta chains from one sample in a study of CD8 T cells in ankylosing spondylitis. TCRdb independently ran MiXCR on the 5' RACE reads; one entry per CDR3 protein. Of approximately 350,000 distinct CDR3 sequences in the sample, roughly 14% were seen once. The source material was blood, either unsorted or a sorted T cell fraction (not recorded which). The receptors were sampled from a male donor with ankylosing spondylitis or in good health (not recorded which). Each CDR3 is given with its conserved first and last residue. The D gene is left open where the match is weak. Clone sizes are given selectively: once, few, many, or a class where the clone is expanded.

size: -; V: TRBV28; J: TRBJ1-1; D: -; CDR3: CASSFKGGGAFF
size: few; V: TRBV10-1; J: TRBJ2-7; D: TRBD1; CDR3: CASSPGQSFREQYF
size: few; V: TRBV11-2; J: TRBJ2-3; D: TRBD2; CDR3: CASSPPTGTSGDTDTQYF
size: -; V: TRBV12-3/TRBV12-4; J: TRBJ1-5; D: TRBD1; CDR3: CASSLEDRGNQPQHF
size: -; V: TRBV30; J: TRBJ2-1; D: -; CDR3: CAWSPYGGALLNSYNEQFF
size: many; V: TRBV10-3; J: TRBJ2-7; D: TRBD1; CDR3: CATLGQADYEQYF
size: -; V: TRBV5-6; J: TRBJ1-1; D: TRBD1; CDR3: CASSFPIGQGFTEAFF
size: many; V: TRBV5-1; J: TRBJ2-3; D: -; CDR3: CASSPRLSTDTQYF
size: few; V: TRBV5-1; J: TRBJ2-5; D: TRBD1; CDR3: CASSPTGGEETQYF
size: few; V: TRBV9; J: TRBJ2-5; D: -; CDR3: CASSPSTRETQYF
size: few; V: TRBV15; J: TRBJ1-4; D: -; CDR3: CATSRAGGNNEKLFF
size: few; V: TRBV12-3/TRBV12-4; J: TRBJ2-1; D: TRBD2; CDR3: CASSWTSRYNEQFF
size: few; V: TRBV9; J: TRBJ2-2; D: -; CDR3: CASSVGGTKNTGELFF
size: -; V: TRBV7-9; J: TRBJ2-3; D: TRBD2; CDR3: CASSPGTSGSDTQYF
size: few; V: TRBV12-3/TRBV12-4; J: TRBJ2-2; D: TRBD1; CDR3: CASTTTGGASGELFF
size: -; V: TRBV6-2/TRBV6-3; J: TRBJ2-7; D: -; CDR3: CASRGSSSYEQYF
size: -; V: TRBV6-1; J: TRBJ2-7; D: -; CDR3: CASGIRETGRISYEQYF
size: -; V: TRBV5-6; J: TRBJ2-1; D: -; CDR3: CASSLFGQKSWNEQFF
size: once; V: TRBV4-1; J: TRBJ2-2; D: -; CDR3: CASSHRPGELFF
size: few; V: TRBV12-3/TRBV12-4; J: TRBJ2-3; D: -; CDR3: CASSSPRMDTQYF
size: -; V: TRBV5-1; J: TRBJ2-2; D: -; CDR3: CASTVNPNTGELFF
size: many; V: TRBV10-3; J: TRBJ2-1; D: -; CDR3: CAAQALATGNEQFF
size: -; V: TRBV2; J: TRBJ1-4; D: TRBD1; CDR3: CASLGTAEKLFF
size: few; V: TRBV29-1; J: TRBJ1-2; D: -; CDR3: CSVELAGGGYTF
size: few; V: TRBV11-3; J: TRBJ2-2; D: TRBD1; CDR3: CASSWAGGPFTGELFF
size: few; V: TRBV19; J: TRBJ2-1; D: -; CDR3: CASTSFMGLDNEQFF
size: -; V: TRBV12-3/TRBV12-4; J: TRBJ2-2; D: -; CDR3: CASRPDRLTGELFF
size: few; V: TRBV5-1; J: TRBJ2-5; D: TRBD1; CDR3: CASSTGTGRETQYF
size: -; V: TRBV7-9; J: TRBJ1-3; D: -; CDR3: CASSLISGNTIYF
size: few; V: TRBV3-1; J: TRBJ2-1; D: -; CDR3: CASTPNGRNEQFF
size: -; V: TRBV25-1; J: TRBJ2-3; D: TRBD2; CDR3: CASSSLTSGRTDTQYF
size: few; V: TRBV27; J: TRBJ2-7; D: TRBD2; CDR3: CASKALGLAASYEQYF
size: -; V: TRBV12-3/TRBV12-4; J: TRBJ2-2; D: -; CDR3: CASSSARSTGELFF
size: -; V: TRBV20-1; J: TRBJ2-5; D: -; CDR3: CSFRKETQYF
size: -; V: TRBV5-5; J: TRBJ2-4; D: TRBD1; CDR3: CASSLEGAQNIQYF
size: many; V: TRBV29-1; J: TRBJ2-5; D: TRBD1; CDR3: CSVEQGARETQYF
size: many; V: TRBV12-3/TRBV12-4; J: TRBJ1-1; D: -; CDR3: CASSPSGLAEAFF
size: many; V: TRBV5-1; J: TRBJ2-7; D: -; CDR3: CASSLDRATYEQYF
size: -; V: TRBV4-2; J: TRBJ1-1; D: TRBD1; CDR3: CASSQVNPDRVVTEAFF
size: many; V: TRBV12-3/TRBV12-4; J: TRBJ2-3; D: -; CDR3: CASSVRATDTQYF
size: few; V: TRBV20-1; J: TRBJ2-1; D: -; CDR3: CSARLLDHYNEQFF
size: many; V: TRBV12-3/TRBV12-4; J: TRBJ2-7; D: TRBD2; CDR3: CASSPGGGGAGEQYF
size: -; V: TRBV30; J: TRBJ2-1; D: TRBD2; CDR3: CAWSVLAGGRGEQFF
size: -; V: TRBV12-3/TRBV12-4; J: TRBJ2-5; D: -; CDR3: CASSFDLEETQYF
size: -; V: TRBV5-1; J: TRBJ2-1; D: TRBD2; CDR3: CASRQTSGGDREQFF
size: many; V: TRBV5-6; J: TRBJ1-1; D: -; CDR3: CASSFGRTEAFF
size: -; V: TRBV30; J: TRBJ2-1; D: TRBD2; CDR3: CAWTVSLADEQFF
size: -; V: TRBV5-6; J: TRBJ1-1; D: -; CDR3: CASSLMTVGTTEAFF
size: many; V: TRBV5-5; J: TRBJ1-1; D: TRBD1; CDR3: CASSRLFGTASEAFF
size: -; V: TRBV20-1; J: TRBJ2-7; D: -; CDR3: CSASQGEGPYEQYF
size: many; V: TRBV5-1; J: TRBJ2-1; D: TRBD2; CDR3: CASSPGLAEPNEQFF
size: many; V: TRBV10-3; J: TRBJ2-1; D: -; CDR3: CAISATNEQFF
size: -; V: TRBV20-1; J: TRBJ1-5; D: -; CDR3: CSARGWNNQPQHF